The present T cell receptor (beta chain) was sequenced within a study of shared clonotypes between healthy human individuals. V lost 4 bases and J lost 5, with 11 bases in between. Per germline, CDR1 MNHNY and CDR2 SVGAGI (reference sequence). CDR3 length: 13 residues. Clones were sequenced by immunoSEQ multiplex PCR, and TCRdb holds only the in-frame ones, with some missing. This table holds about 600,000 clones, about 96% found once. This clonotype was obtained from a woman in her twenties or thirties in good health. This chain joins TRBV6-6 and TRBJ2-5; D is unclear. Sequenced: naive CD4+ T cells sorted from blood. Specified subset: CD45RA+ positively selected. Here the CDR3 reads CASSSVQGETQYF. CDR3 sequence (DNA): TGTGCCAGCAGTTCGGTCCAAGGGGAGACCCAGTACTTC.